This record concerns one T cell receptor (beta chain) sequence. The antigen is unknown. The V gene lost 2 bases and the J gene lost 7 bases, with 14 bases spanning the gap. Looked up from germline, CDR1 is MNHNY and CDR2 is SVGAGI (reference sequence). The CDR3 consists of 14 residues. The sample originates from a study of blood T cells in healthy people across ages. Study-wide points: A strong correlation was found between TCR beta diversity and the percentage of naive T cells.

Individuals who donated were healthy Caucasians from Russia aged about 6 to 100. Each individual donor underwent a draw of about 9.1 milliliters of peripheral blood. A second PCR, run for 7 to 11 cycles, used a sample-barcoded 5' primer plus a J-beta primer mix. Template switching added a 12-random-nucleotide identifier to every cDNA molecule. TCRdb re-derived calls from the 5' RACE reads in MiXCR, one entry per CDR3 protein. Here the sample spans fewer than 1,000,000 distinct CDR3 sequences, around 50% being singletons. The receptor was derived from a man older than 75 in good health. Sequencing used blood. V usage is TRBV6-6 and J usage is TRBJ2-5; D not resolved. This CDR3 is CASSYGDILRTQYF. CDR3 DNA: TGTGCCAGCAGTTACGGCGACATCCTCCGGACCCAGTACTTC.